These T cell receptor beta chains were read from a single sample in a study of T cell responses to AZD1222 COVID-19 vaccine. The data were produced by immunoSEQ multiplex PCR, yet TCRdb's version contains in-frame clones alone and is incomplete. This sample has about 140,000 clones; roughly nine tenths occur once, and the top ten carry about 7.5%. Material: peripheral blood, obtained 28 days after the second dose of the MenACWY control vaccine. All receptors come from an adult who received the MenACWY meningococcal vaccine as a control. Both conserved end residues are part of each CDR3. A D gene is named only where the DNA matches it firmly. The size entry is marked missing in some rows and otherwise reads once, few, many or a size class.

v_call	d_call	j_call	clone_size	cdr3_aa	cdr3_nt
TRBV19	.	TRBJ1-3	once	CATRGGGNTIYF	TGTGCCACCAGGGGAGGAGGAAACACCATATATTTT
TRBV19	TRBD1	TRBJ2-7	.	CASTGTGVYEQYF	TGTGCCAGTACAGGGACAGGGGTCTACGAGCAGTACTTC
TRBV19	.	TRBJ2-3	.	CASSQRRRSTDTQYF	TGTGCCAGTAGTCAAAGGAGAAGAAGCACAGATACGCAGTATTTT
TRBV19	TRBD2	TRBJ2-3	.	CASSITGTSGSTDTQYF	TGTGCCAGTAGTATCACCGGGACTAGCGGGAGCACAGATACGCAGTATTTT
TRBV6-2/TRBV6-3	.	TRBJ2-6	once	CASSGGRNSGANVLTF	TGTGCCAGCAGTGGGGGACGGAACTCTGGGGCCAACGTCCTGACTTTC
TRBV7-2	.	TRBJ2-1	.	CASSYGSSSYNEQFF	TGTGCCAGCAGCTATGGGAGTAGCTCCTACAATGAGCAGTTCTTC
TRBV28	TRBD1	TRBJ1-5	.	CASSRTGGGDSNQPQHF	TGTGCCAGCAGTAGGACAGGTGGAGGAGATAGCAATCAGCCCCAGCATTTT
TRBV7-2	.	TRBJ2-7	.	CASSVRAGAHEQYF	TGTGCCAGCAGCGTACGGGCTGGGGCCCACGAGCAGTACTTC
TRBV28	.	TRBJ1-6	.	CASKGLHNSPLHF	TGTGCCAGCAAGGGACTCCATAATTCACCCCTCCACTTT
TRBV7-2	.	TRBJ2-3	.	CASSPGDVKASTDTQYF	TGTGCCAGCAGCCCCGGTGACGTTAAAGCCTCCACAGATACGCAGTATTTT
TRBV7-8	.	TRBJ2-3	.	CASRGVGGRGDTQYF	TGTGCCAGCAGGGGGGTAGGAGGGCGTGGAGATACGCAGTATTTT
TRBV28	.	TRBJ1-2	.	CASSFETSYGYTF	TGTGCCAGCAGTTTTGAGACCAGCTATGGCTACACCTTC
TRBV15	.	TRBJ2-3	.	CATSLSRVQAHTDTQYF	TGTGCCACCAGCTTATCTAGGGTTCAGGCCCACACAGATACGCAGTATTTT
TRBV9	.	TRBJ1-4	.	CASSSRSGGGEKLFF	TGTGCCAGCAGCTCCCGGAGCGGCGGAGGTGAAAAACTGTTTTTT
TRBV9	.	TRBJ2-1	.	CASSVATMGEQFF	TGTGCCAGCAGCGTAGCTACAATGGGTGAGCAGTTCTTC
TRBV28	TRBD1	TRBJ1-3	.	CASSSFGTAGNTIYF	TGTGCCAGCAGTTCATTCGGGACAGCTGGAAACACCATATATTTT
TRBV4-3	.	TRBJ2-5	.	CASSQDVAGKTQYF	TGCGCCAGCAGCCAAGATGTAGCTGGAAAGACCCAGTACTTC
TRBV6-5	TRBD2	TRBJ2-5	.	CASSPGLAGGETQYF	TGTGCCAGCAGTCCAGGACTAGCGGGAGGTGAGACCCAGTACTTC
TRBV11-3	.	TRBJ1-1	.	CASSPRPNTEAFF	TGTGCCAGCAGCCCTAGACCGAACACTGAAGCTTTCTTT
TRBV12-3/TRBV12-4	.	TRBJ1-2	.	CASSLQTDYGYTF	TGTGCCAGCAGTTTACAGACAGACTATGGCTACACCTTC
TRBV5-1	TRBD1	TRBJ2-7	.	CASSSGQDEQYF	TGCGCCAGCAGTTCCGGACAGGACGAGCAGTACTTC
TRBV12-3/TRBV12-4	.	TRBJ2-3	.	CASSLTDTQYF	TGTGCCAGCAGTCTCACAGATACGCAGTATTTT
TRBV18	.	TRBJ1-3	.	CASSPLGGQRNTIYF	TGTGCCAGCTCACCACTTGGGGGCCAGCGAAACACCATATATTTT
TRBV7-2	TRBD2	TRBJ2-2	.	CASSPVAGIGGELFF	TGTGCCAGCAGCCCCGTAGCGGGGATTGGCGGGGAGCTGTTTTTT
TRBV7-7	.	TRBJ1-3	.	CASSLNRGNTIYF	TGTGCCAGCAGCTTAAATCGTGGAAACACCATATATTTT
TRBV7-2	.	TRBJ2-3	.	CASSFVGVSTDTQYF	TGTGCCAGCAGCTTCGTGGGAGTGAGCACAGATACGCAGTATTTT
TRBV5-1	.	TRBJ2-7	.	CASSLGSSGEQYF	TGCGCCAGCAGCTTGGGGTCCTCCGGCGAGCAGTACTTC
TRBV3-1/TRBV3-2	TRBD1	TRBJ2-1	.	CASSHWIGQGSYNEQFF	TGTGCCAGCAGCCATTGGATTGGACAGGGCTCATACAATGAGCAGTTCTTC
TRBV9	TRBD1	TRBJ1-4	.	CASSVDRGNEKLFF	TGTGCCAGCAGCGTGGACAGGGGGAATGAAAAACTGTTTTTT
TRBV24-1	.	TRBJ2-6	.	CATSLGVGTGANVLTF	TGTGCCACCAGTTTGGGGGTCGGGACTGGGGCCAACGTCCTGACTTTC
TRBV4-3	.	TRBJ2-7	.	CASSQIQGGEQYF	TGCGCCAGCAGCCAAATACAGGGGGGGGAGCAGTACTTC
TRBV28	.	TRBJ1-1	.	CASSIDRGDWSTEAFF	TGTGCCAGCAGCATCGATAGGGGAGATTGGTCCACTGAAGCTTTCTTT
TRBV28	.	TRBJ1-5	.	CASSLSQAGYDQPQHF	TGTGCCAGCAGCTTATCCCAAGCAGGGTATGATCAGCCCCAGCATTTT
TRBV5-8	TRBD1	TRBJ2-7	.	CASSFGQGPTYEQYF	TGTGCCAGCAGCTTCGGACAGGGACCCACCTACGAGCAGTACTTC
TRBV19	.	TRBJ2-2	.	CASSSTDRTGELFF	TGTGCCAGTAGTTCCACGGACCGCACCGGGGAGCTGTTTTTT
TRBV9	.	TRBJ2-2	.	CASSVAAGNTGELFF	TGTGCCAGCAGCGTAGCTGCAGGGAACACCGGGGAGCTGTTTTTT
TRBV25-1	.	TRBJ2-5	.	CASSESGLGWGTQYF	TGTGCCAGCAGTGAATCCGGGCTAGGCTGGGGGACCCAGTACTTC
TRBV19	TRBD2	TRBJ2-7	.	CASSRTGTSGTYEQYF	TGTGCCAGTAGTAGGACCGGGACTAGCGGGACCTACGAGCAGTACTTC
TRBV28	.	TRBJ1-3	.	CASSLGAASGNTIYF	TGTGCCAGCAGCCTAGGTGCAGCCTCTGGAAACACCATATATTTT
TRBV19	.	TRBJ1-5	.	CASSTGAQRQPQHF	TGTGCCAGTAGTACAGGAGCCCAAAGACAGCCCCAGCATTTT
TRBV18	.	TRBJ1-1	.	CASSPLRLLGQIRTEAFF	TGTGCCAGCTCACCACTTAGGCTTTTGGGGCAGATTCGAACTGAAGCTTTCTTT
TRBV9	.	TRBJ1-6	.	CASSVGPTTRDSPLHF	TGTGCCAGCAGCGTAGGACCCACCACAAGGGATTCACCCCTCCACTTT
TRBV29-1	TRBD1	TRBJ2-1	.	CSVEAGGNEQFF	TGCAGCGTTGAGGCAGGGGGAAATGAGCAGTTCTTC
TRBV24-1	.	TRBJ1-5	.	CATSEGPDSNQPQHF	TGTGCCACCAGTGAGGGACCTGATAGCAATCAGCCCCAGCATTTT
TRBV7-8	TRBD1	TRBJ1-3	once	CASSPQGSGNTIYF	TGTGCCAGCAGCCCACAGGGGAGTGGAAACACCATATATTTT
TRBV24-1	.	TRBJ2-5	.	CATSGGQALGETQYF	TGTGCCACCAGTGGGGGTCAGGCCCTAGGGGAGACCCAGTACTTC
TRBV1	.	TRBJ2-5	.	CTSSQDRERGEGETQYF	TGCACCAGCAGCCAAGATAGGGAGCGGGGGGAAGGAGAGACCCAGTACTTC
TRBV7-9	TRBD1	TRBJ2-3	.	CASSFRQGGRDTQYF	TGTGCCAGCAGCTTCCGACAGGGGGGGAGGGATACGCAGTATTTT
TRBV18	.	TRBJ2-4	.	CASSQVQGPKNIQYF	TGTGCCAGCTCACAGGTACAGGGTCCCAAAAACATTCAGTACTTC